The sequence of this T cell receptor beta chain was determined in a study of breast tumors, draining lymph nodes, adjacent tissues. Whole-study results and caveats: Compared with basal-like, luminal-like tumors shared significantly more repertoire with nontumor tissue. Most tumor T cells seemingly derive from lymph node, then expand in tumor. Tumors had less TCR diversity than lymph nodes, more than nontumor tissue. Tumor T cell lymph node origin was a supported hypothesis, not proven.

TCRdb ran MiXCR on the multiplex PCR reads and lists one entry per CDR3 protein. This sample carries approximately 210,000 distinct CDR3 sequences, approximately 29% of them seen once, and the ten largest clones take around 1.4%. V lost 3 bases, J lost 0 bases, and 12 bases lay in between. From germline, CDR1 is LNHDA and CDR2 SQIVND (reference sequence). The CDR3 contains 16 residues. Axillary draining lymph nodes of breast cancer patients supplied the node samples. The sample holds many counts of this clonotype. Its antigen is currently unknown. V usage is TRBV19 and J usage is TRBJ2-4; D gene ambiguous. This sequence was found in a female donor with breast cancer. Some clones in this sample may be carry-over from other donors' samples. Sequenced material: axillary lymph node tissue. The CDR3 here is CASSMGRILAKNIQYF. In DNA, the CDR3 is TGTGCCAGTAGTATGGGCCGGATTCTAGCCAAAAACATTCAGTACTTC.